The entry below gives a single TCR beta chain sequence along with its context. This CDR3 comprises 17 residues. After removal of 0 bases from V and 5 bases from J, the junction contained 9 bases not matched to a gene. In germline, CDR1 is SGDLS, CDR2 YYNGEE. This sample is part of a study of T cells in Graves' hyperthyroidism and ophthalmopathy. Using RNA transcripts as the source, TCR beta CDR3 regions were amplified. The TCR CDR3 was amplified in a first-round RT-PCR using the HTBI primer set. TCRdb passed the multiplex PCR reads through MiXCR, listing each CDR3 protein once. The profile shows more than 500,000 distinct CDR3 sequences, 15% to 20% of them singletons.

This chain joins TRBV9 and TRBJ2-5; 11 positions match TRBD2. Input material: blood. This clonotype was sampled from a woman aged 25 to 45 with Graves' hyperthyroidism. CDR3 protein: CASSVGSGGGIKETQYF. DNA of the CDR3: TGTGCCAGCAGCGTAGGTAGCGGGGGGGGGATTAAGGAGACCCAGTACTTC.